This T cell receptor (beta chain) was recorded in a study of T cells in Graves' hyperthyroidism and ophthalmopathy (dated by TCRdb to the late 2010s). Looking at the study overall: Peripheral blood samples were taken at the time of initial diagnosis, prior to any treatment. After sampling, hyperthyroidism patients received methimazole starting at 30 mg daily, and ophthalmopathy patients received high-dose intravenous methylprednisolone. The approximately 97 discovery patients were randomly divided into training and test sets at a 7:3 ratio. TCR V-J signatures able to tell the groups apart were searched for in a discovery cohort of 100 patients, of whom over 40 had Graves' ophthalmopathy and more than 55 had stable Graves' hyperthyroidism. In several Graves' hyperthyroidism patients, the study also compared T-cell repertoires from thyroid tissue with T-cell repertoires from blood. The paper reports TCR Vbeta CDR3 sequencing of some 140 peripheral blood samples: some 41 ophthalmopathy, 75 to 80 hyperthyroidism and roughly 17 progressor patients. Whether ophthalmopathy could be predicted prospectively was tested in an independent validation cohort made up of roughly 19 hyperthyroidism patients plus 17 patients who later progressed to ophthalmopathy.

What the work shows at the level of the full study, not this receptor alone: No statistical method was used to set the sample size in advance, and investigators knew the group allocation. In validation, the model predicted progression to ophthalmopathy a median of roughly 6.1 months before onset, with 70% to 71% sensitivity and about 75% specificity. Most expanded thyroid clonotypes (frequency above 0.001) were also found in blood, which suggests that blood repertoires may mirror thyroid immune responses. In cross-validation, a model built on a 13 V-J signature told ophthalmopathy apart from stable hyperthyroidism with over 85% sensitivity and approximately 84% specificity, and in testing the same model reached 80%/75%.

Ophthalmopathy patients had moderately to severely active disease, with a Clinical Activity Score of 3 or more, a NOSPECS grade of 4 or more, and a disease duration of less than 3 months. The study excluded patients with uncontrolled infections, other autoimmune diseases, pregnancy or lactation. Diagnoses were established on the basis of clinical symptoms, serum thyroxine and TRAb, thyroid ultrasound, and orbital computed tomography. PBMCs were separated from roughly 9.6 ml of fresh peripheral blood using Ficoll-Paque density gradient centrifugation. Total RNA was extracted with Trizol reagent, and quality was checked on an Agilent 2100 Bioanalyzer. Including the terminal cysteine and phenylalanine, the CDR3 comprises 13 residues. Just the 39-base CDR3 DNA is kept, in frame starting at base 1. The V end gives up 5 bases and the J end 8 bases, leaving 5 bases in the junction not matched to a gene. The germline V gene provides CDR1 MNHEY and CDR2 SVGEGT.

TCR beta CDR3 regions were amplified from RNA transcripts. The first round of RT-PCR for the TCR CDR3 was performed with the HTBI primer set and the Qiagen OneStep RT-PCR kit. Libraries were constructed in a second round of multiplex PCR, after which size selection and purification were carried out. Paired-end sequencing of the libraries was performed with 100 bp reads on an Illumina HiSeq2000. Regarding the original processing steps: SOAPnuke was used to process the raw data, with reads discarded if the reads contained adapters or uncalled bases, had a mean Phred below 15, or lacked an exact constant-primer or identifier match. High-quality paired reads were merged with COPE v1.2.5, and unique nucleotide sequences were defined as clonotypes. MiTCR v1.1 was used to align clonotypes to the IMGT TRBV, TRBD and TRBJ reference segments. Only V-J combinations with frequency above 0.0001, covering 99% to 99.2% of repertoires, were analysed. A TCS score was defined as the ratio between F50 (clonal expansion) and ExV (chaos), using BLOSUM62-based TCRdist between CDR3 peptides within each V-J. Welch's t-statistics and random forest reduced fewer than 600 V-J features to 10 to 15, which were used in a naive Bayes classifier (R e1071). The raw public reads went through TCRdb reprocessing: fastp at Q25, MiXCR clone calling, in-frame beta chains kept. Each CDR3 protein appears once, grouped with its most common genes and DNA. Clone size and V and J calls follow TCRdb, not the original study. The sample table holds 500,000 to 800,000 distinct CDR3 sequences, of which roughly 14% were seen once. The top ten constitute around 13% of the sample.

This clonotype has more than one count but fewer than ten. No antigen is known for it. No much larger clone is present one base from it, and per-base qualities are unavailable. The material sequenced was blood. The chain couples TRBV6-2 or TRBV6-3 to TRBJ2-1; 8 nucleotides in the junction match TRBD2. The receptor comes from a woman between 50 and 59 years old with Graves' ophthalmopathy. The DNA reads TGTGCCAGCAGTCGGACTAGCAGTGATGAGCAGTTCTTC. This sequence encodes CASSRTSSDEQFF.